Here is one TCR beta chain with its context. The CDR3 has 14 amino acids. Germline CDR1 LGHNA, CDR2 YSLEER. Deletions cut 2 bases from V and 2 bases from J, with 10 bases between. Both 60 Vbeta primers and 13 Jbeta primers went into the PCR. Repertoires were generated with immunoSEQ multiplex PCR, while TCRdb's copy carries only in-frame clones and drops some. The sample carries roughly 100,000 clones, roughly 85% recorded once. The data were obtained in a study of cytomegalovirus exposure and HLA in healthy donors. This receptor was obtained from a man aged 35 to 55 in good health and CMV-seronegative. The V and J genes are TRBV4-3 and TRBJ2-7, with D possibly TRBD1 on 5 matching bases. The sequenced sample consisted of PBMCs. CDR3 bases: TGCGCCAGCAGCCAACAGGGCCGCGCCTACGAGCAGTACTTC. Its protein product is CASSQQGRAYEQYF.